The T cell receptor (beta chain) under discussion was sequenced for a study of cytomegalovirus exposure and HLA in healthy donors. Study-level findings and limits: Presence/absence analyses assumed roughly uniform sequencing depth across donors.

Vbeta (60) and Jbeta (13) primers were used in the PCR. TCRdb's table, derived via immunoSEQ multiplex PCR, lists solely in-frame clones and lacks some. The sample contains 130,000 or so clones, approximately 82% of which appear only once. The donors were healthy bone marrow donors. Notes on this clone: Its matching antigen is unknown.

Material for sequencing was PBMCs. This TCR derives from a young man in good health and CMV-seropositive.

The CDR3 DNA sequence: TGTGCCAGCAGTGAATATCGTTCCTACGAGCAGTACTTC. Protein product: CASSEYRSYEQYF. The rearrangement joins TRBV2 to TRBJ2-7, with D unclear. CDR1 and CDR2 (germline): SNHLY, FYNNEI. V lost 2 bases and J lost 1, with 6 bases in between. CDR3 length equals 13 residues.